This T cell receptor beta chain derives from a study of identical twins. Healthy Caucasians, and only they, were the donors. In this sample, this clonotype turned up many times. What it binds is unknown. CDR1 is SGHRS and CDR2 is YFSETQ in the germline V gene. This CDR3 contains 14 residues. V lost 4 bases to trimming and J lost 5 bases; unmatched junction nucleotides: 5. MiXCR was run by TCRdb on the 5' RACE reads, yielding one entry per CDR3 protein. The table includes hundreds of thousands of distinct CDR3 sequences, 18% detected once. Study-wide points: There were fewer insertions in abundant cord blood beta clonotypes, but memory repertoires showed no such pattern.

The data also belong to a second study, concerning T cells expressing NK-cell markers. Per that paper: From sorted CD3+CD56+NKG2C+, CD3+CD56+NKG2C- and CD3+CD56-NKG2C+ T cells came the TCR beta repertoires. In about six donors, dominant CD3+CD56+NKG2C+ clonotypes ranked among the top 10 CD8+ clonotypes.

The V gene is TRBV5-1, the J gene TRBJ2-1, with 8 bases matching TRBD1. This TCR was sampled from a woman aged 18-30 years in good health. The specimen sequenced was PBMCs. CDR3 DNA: TGCGCCAGCAGCCTGGACAGGGATAACAATGAGCAGTTCTTC. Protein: CASSLDRDNNEQFF.